This T cell receptor (beta chain) was sequenced in a study of control samples from healthy donors and cancer patients. Measured with immunoSEQ multiplex PCR; TCRdb has only the in-frame clones, and not every one. The sample shows some 140,000 clones, 85% to 95% of them seen only once. The CDR3 has 16 amino acids. Germline CDR1 is SGHRS and CDR2 is YFSETQ. The V and J ends lost 0 bases and 0 bases respectively, with 11 bases between them. This receptor was taken from a man aged 55-75 years with colorectal cancer. Sequencing was carried out using PBMCs. The rearrangement joins TRBV5-1 to TRBJ2-3; tentative D call: TRBD2 (6 bases). The CDR3 bases are TGCGCCAGCAGCTTGGGGGGGACTTCTAGCACAGATACGCAGTATTTT. Amino acid sequence: CASSLGGTSSTDTQYF. The variable domain in full, with the rest retrieved from reference TRBV5-1 and TRBJ2-3, is KAGVTQTPRYLIKTRGQQVTLSCSPISGHRSVSWYQQTPGQGLQFLFEYFSETQRNKGNFPGRFSGRQFSNSRSEMNVSTLELGDSALYLCASSLGGTSSTDTQYFGPGTRLTVL.